This T cell receptor beta chain is from a study of molecular identifiers for immune sequencing clone quantification. This clonotype was picked up many times. Per germline, CDR1 MNHEY and CDR2 SMNVEV (reference sequence). V was trimmed by 0 bases and J by 1 base, leaving 9 bases between them. The CDR3 contains 15 residues. Source material for naive CD8 libraries was about 19,000 to 1,000,000 sorted cells, with 10%, 30% or 50% RNA. TCRdb re-called the PCR reads through MiXCR, storing one row per CDR3 protein. The table has about 630,000 distinct CDR3 sequences, about 25% seen once. The chain recombines TRBV27 with TRBJ2-5; no definite D call. The specimen was naive CD8+ T cells from blood, with Jurkat cell RNA spiked in. Described subset: FACS-sorted CD8+CD4-CCR7+CD45RA+ naive T cells. The source is a human donor in good health. Some libraries in this study had Jurkat cell RNA spiked in. CDR3 region: CASSLSGFPQETQYF. The CDR3 DNA reads as TGTGCCAGCAGTTTATCTGGGTTCCCCCAAGAGACCCAGTACTTC.